Each of the 29 T cell receptor beta chains below was sequenced from the same sample in a study of blood T cell repertoires in COVID-19. The repertoire was sequenced with immunoSEQ multiplex PCR; TCRdb's copy has only in-frame clones and lacks some. The data show 190,000 or so clones, with roughly four fifths seen just once and 10% to 15% held by the top ten. Input material: PBMCs or T cells enriched from blood (not recorded which). These receptors all come from a man between 35 and 55 years old who had recovered from COVID-19.

The chain combines TRBV24-1 with TRBJ2-1; 7 bases are shared with TRBD2. V shed 9 bases, J shed 6 bases, and the junction held 13 bases outside the gene matches. The CDR3 sequence is 15 residues long. CDR1 is KGHDR, CDR2 SFDVKD, per germline. CDR3 region: CATSLGGGAPNEQFF. CDR3 nucleotide sequence: TGTGCCACCTCTTTAGGCGGGGGAGCCCCCAATGAGCAGTTCTTC.

The rearrangement links TRBV6-5 to TRBJ2-1; 11 bases match TRBD2. The V gene end was trimmed by 4 bases and the J gene end by 4 bases; junction bases not matched to a gene: 3. The CDR3 runs to 15 residues. The germline CDR1 and CDR2 sequences are MNHEY and SVGAGI. CDR3 DNA sequence: TGTGCCAGCAGTTCCCTAGCGGGAGGTTACAATGAGCAGTTCTTC. This translates into CASSSLAGGYNEQFF.

The chain combines TRBV11-1 with TRBJ2-1; 10 bases fit TRBD2. CDR1 SGHAT and CDR2 FQDESV come from the germline V gene (reference sequence). This CDR3 is built from 14 residues. V shed 4 bases, J shed 7 bases, and the junction held 4 bases outside the gene matches. The CDR3 DNA is TGTGCCAGCAGCTCAGGACTAGCGGCTAATGAGCAGTTCTTC. Its protein is CASSSGLAANEQFF.

V and J are TRBV9 and TRBJ1-4; D gene ambiguous. The CDR3 runs to 13 residues. Trimming stripped 3 bases from V and 4 bases from J, with 7 bases between. Germline V gene lookup returns CDR1 SGDLS and CDR2 YYNGEE. CDR3 sequence reads: CASSADYNEKLFF. CDR3 in DNA: TGTGCCAGCAGCGCGGACTATAATGAAAAACTGTTTTTT.

The rearrangement uses TRBV14 and TRBJ2-3; D uncertain. Trimming removed 2 bases at V and 1 base at J, with 16 bases between. This CDR3 contains 17 residues. Germline loops: CDR1 SGHDN, CDR2 FVKESK. The CDR3 DNA reads TGTGCCAGCAGCCAATACCCCACGGGTTGGGGCACAGATACGCAGTATTTT. It codes for CASSQYPTGWGTDTQYF.

CDR3 amino acids: CASSLQGAHNYGYTF. Here the CDR3 DNA reads TGTGCCAGCAGCCTACAGGGGGCCCATAACTATGGCTACACCTTC. This chain links TRBV7-9 with TRBJ1-2, with 9 bases identical to TRBD1. Trimming at V came to 5 bases and at J to 1 base, leaving 5 bases not matched to a gene. The CDR3 runs 15 residues. Germline CDR1 reads SEHNR; CDR2 reads FQNEAQ (reference sequence). The whole variable domain, filled in from reference TRBV7-9 and TRBJ1-2, reads DTGVSQNPRHKITKRGQNVTFRCDPISEHNRLYWYRQTLGQGPEFLTYFQNEAQLEKSRLLSDRFSAERPKGSFSTLEIQRTEQGDSAMYLCASSLQGAHNYGYTFGSGTRLTVV.

The chain joins TRBV5-1 to TRBJ1-1, with D maybe TRBD1 (5 bases). The CDR3 covers 15 residues. CDR1 SGHRS and CDR2 YFSETQ come from the germline V gene. V was cut by 0 bases and J by 2 bases, with 11 bases left in between. In nucleotides, the CDR3 is TGCGCCAGCAGCTTGGCCTTACAGGTAAACACTGAAGCTTTCTTT. Amino acids: CASSLALQVNTEAFF.

The chain uses TRBV4-1 and TRBJ1-1, with 8 bases identical to TRBD1. Germline V CDR1 and CDR2: MGHRA, YSYEKL. The CDR3 totals 17 residues. The V segment lost 4 bases and the J segment 6 bases; nucleotides outside the gene matches: 16. CDR3 amino acids: CASSRDRTTFGGAEAFF. The CDR3 DNA reads as TGCGCCAGCAGCCGGGACAGGACTACTTTTGGGGGCGCTGAAGCTTTCTTT.

V and J are TRBV15 and TRBJ1-5; a weak D match, TRBD1 (5 bases). Trimming removed 0 bases from V and 6 bases from J, with 21 bases in between. Germline-derived CDR1 and CDR2 are LNHNV and YYDKDF (reference sequence). This CDR3 comprises 18 residues. The CDR3 loop is CATSRDPAGGGSFQPQHF. The CDR3 bases are TGTGCCACCAGCAGAGACCCAGCGGGGGGGGGATCGTTTCAGCCCCAGCATTTT. The full variable domain, rest sourced from reference TRBV15 and TRBJ1-5, is DAMVIQNPRYQVTQFGKPVTLSCSQTLNHNVMYWYQQKSSQAPKLLFHYYDKDFNNEADTPDNFQSRRPNTSFCFLDIRSPGLGDTAMYLCATSRDPAGGGSFQPQHFGDGTRLSIL.

The rearrangement joins TRBV18 to TRBJ1-2, with 7 bases matching TRBD1. Germline trimming cut 1 base from V and 3 bases from J; bases unmatched to any gene: 5. CDR3 size: 15 residues. CDR1 is KGHSH, CDR2 LQKENI, per germline. The CDR3: CASSPRQGVHYGYTF. Written as DNA, the CDR3 is TGTGCCAGCTCACCACGGCAGGGGGTCCACTATGGCTACACCTTC.

The chain couples TRBV18 to TRBJ2-7, with D uncertain. Germline V gene sequence: CDR1 KGHSH, CDR2 LQKENI. Trimming pared 1 base from V and 2 bases from J, leaving 3 bases between. The CDR3 is 12 amino acids. The CDR3 protein is CASSPLAYEQYF. The CDR3 region has the DNA TGTGCCAGCTCACCACTCGCCTACGAGCAGTACTTC.

J is TRBJ2-2 and V is TRBV7-3; 9 nucleotides match TRBD2. Germline assignment: CDR1 SGHTA and CDR2 FQGTGA. The CDR3 loop spans 16 amino acids. The trim removed 1 base at V and 2 bases at J, leaving 2 bases unmatched. The CDR3 here is CASSLIAGANTGELFF. In DNA form, the CDR3 reads TGTGCCAGCAGCTTAATAGCGGGAGCTAACACCGGGGAGCTGTTTTTT.

This clone is a singleton in its sample. The J gene is TRBJ2-7, the V gene TRBV7-6; 7 bases agree with TRBD2. Germline trimming cut 3 bases from V and 4 bases from J; bases unmatched to any gene: 9. The CDR3 sequence is 15 residues long. CDR1 is SGHVS, CDR2 FNYEAQ, per germline. This chain's CDR3 is CASSLAASGLYEQYV. In DNA, the CDR3 is TGTGCCAGCAGCTTGGCTGCTAGCGGTTTATACGAGCAGTACGTC.

This clone was detected only a few times. V is TRBV19 and J is TRBJ2-1; 14 bases fit TRBD2. J lost 0 bases, V lost 5 bases, and 6 bases had no gene match. The CDR3 covers 18 residues. CDR1 and CDR2 from the germline V gene are LNHDA and SQIVND (reference sequence). The CDR3 sequence: CASSRRTSGRTSYNEQFF. The CDR3, as DNA: TGTGCCAGTAGTCGACGGACTAGCGGGAGGACCTCCTACAATGAGCAGTTCTTC.

This chain uses TRBV2 with TRBJ1-1, with 9 positions matching TRBD1. The V gene end was trimmed by 9 bases and the J gene end by 4 bases; junction bases not matched to a gene: 6. Per the germline V gene, CDR1 is SNHLY and CDR2 is FYNNEI. This CDR3 has 13 residues. CDR3 bases: TGTGCCAGTTACAGGGGGCTTAGCACTGAAGCTTTCTTT. Amino acids: CASYRGLSTEAFF.

The chain carries TRBV27 and TRBJ2-1; maybe TRBD1 (6 bases). The CDR3 is 15 residues long. V lost 3 bases and J 5 bases, leaving 14 bases between the germline ends. Germline V gene data show CDR1 as MNHEY and CDR2 as SMNVEV (reference sequence). The CDR3 coding sequence is TGTGCCAGCAGTTTGTACAGGGCACCCAACAATGAGCAGTTCTTC. This sequence encodes CASSLYRAPNNEQFF.

The J gene is TRBJ2-3, the V gene TRBV6-5; the D gene is possibly TRBD1 (6 bases). Germline values: CDR1 MNHEY, CDR2 SVGAGI. This CDR3 spans 14 amino acids. The V and J ends lost 2 bases and 4 bases respectively, with 10 bases between them. The CDR3 DNA follows: TGTGCCAGCAGTTACGTCAACAGGGCAGATACGCAGTATTTT. This translates into CASSYVNRADTQYF.

The rearrangement joins TRBV9 to TRBJ2-1; TRBD2 aligns across 9 bases. Per the germline V gene, CDR1 is SGDLS and CDR2 is YYNGEE. V lost 3 bases and J lost 1; bases outside the gene matches: 14. CDR3 size: 19 residues. The CDR3 nucleotides are TGTGCCAGCAGCGCACAAGGGGCGGGAGGGCCTGGATCCTACAATGAGCAGTTCTTC. It translates to CASSAQGAGGPGSYNEQFF.

With respect to this clone: The same CDR3 also results from other DNA sequences found in this sample. The chain employs TRBV7-9 and TRBJ1-2, with D perhaps TRBD1 (5 bases). CDR3 length: 13 amino acids. Germline V gives CDR1 SEHNR, CDR2 FQNEAQ (reference sequence). With 1 base removed from V and 4 bases from J, the gap between germline ends came to 7 bases. CDR3 DNA sequence: TGTGCCAGCAGCTTAGGGGGCGTCTATGGCTACACCTTC. Its protein is CASSLGGVYGYTF. Based on the CDR3 plus reference TRBV7-9 and TRBJ1-2, the full variable domain is DTGVSQNPRHKITKRGQNVTFRCDPISEHNRLYWYRQTLGQGPEFLTYFQNEAQLEKSRLLSDRFSAERPKGSFSTLEIQRTEQGDSAMYLCASSLGGVYGYTFGSGTRLTVV.

In this sample, this clone turned up a few times. This chain links TRBV9 with TRBJ2-3; TRBD2 agrees at 10 bases. Germline V CDR1 and CDR2: SGDLS, YYNGEE. The ends lost 4 bases at V and 2 bases at J; junction bases unmatched: 4. CDR3 length equals 15 residues. In nucleotides, the CDR3 is TGTGCCAGCAGCACCACTAGCGGGGACACAGATACGCAGTATTTT. It translates to CASSTTSGDTDTQYF.

The chain combines TRBV28 with TRBJ2-7, with 7 bases lining up with TRBD1. CDR1 is MDHEN and CDR2 is SYDVKM in the germline V gene. The CDR3 is 15 amino acids. V was pared by 5 bases and J by 7 bases, with 14 bases of the junction left unmatched. CDR3 in amino acids: CASSPPSSDRAEQYF. The DNA of the CDR3 is TGTGCCAGCAGTCCCCCAAGTAGCGACAGGGCTGAGCAGTACTTC.

The chain employs TRBV11-3 and TRBJ2-3; 9 bases map to TRBD1. CDR3 length: 18 amino acids. The V segment lost 0 bases and the J segment 6 bases; nucleotides outside the gene matches: 13. Germline V CDR1 and CDR2: SGHNT, YENEEA. The CDR3 DNA follows: TGTGCCAGCAGCTTAGAGTTGACGGGACAGGGCTCCGGTGATACGCAGTATTTT. The encoded protein is CASSLELTGQGSGDTQYF.

V gene TRBV6-5 combines with J gene TRBJ2-1; D unresolved. The CDR3 totals 14 residues. Trimming shortened V by 8 bases and J by 8 bases, and 19 bases separated the two germline ends. The germline V gene has CDR1 MNHEY and CDR2 SVGAGI. CDR3 protein: CASCNFGISDEQFF. The CDR3 region has the DNA TGTGCCAGCTGTAATTTCGGTATTTCGGATGAGCAGTTCTTC.

The chain carries TRBV7-2 and TRBJ1-1, with TRBD1 as a possible D gene (5 bases). The germline gives CDR1 SGHTA, CDR2 FQGNSA. The CDR3 is 14 amino acids. The V end lost 2 bases, the J end lost 3 bases, and 10 bases lay between the germline ends. This chain's CDR3 is CASSLRGSHTEAFF. For the CDR3, the DNA is TGTGCCAGCAGCTTACGGGGGAGTCACACTGAAGCTTTCTTT.

The chain combines TRBV5-1 with TRBJ2-7; a weak D match, TRBD2 (5 bases). The germline V and J ends were trimmed by 8 bases and 6 bases, with 30 bases remaining between them. From germline, CDR1 is SGHRS and CDR2 YFSETQ. The CDR3 loop spans 17 amino acids. The CDR3 coding sequence is TGCGCCAGTTCCTGGACCAGAGCCGGGGAGTTTGGGTCCGAGCAGTACTTC. Translation: CASSWTRAGEFGSEQYF.

The CDR3 is CASSLGADRGKLFF. The CDR3 nucleotides read TGCGCCAGCAGCTTGGGAGCGGACCGTGGAAAACTGTTTTTT. The chain joins TRBV5-1 to TRBJ1-4; D is ambiguous. Germline CDR1 SGHRS, CDR2 YFSETQ. The CDR3 consists of 14 residues. The V gene lost 0 bases and the J gene lost 10 bases, with 13 bases spanning the gap. Combining the CDR3 with reference TRBV5-1 and TRBJ1-4 gives the whole variable domain KAGVTQTPRYLIKTRGQQVTLSCSPISGHRSVSWYQQTPGQGLQFLFEYFSETQRNKGNFPGRFSGRQFSNSRSEMNVSTLELGDSALYLCASSLGADRGKLFFGSGTQLSVL.

The chain uses TRBV12-3 or TRBV12-4 and TRBJ2-3; possible D gene TRBD1, 6 bases. With 6 bases removed from V and 0 bases from J, the gap between germline ends came to 7 bases. The CDR3 consists of 13 residues. The CDR3 is CASRQGSTDTQYF. The CDR3 DNA follows: TGTGCCAGCAGACAGGGTAGCACAGATACGCAGTATTTT.

The chain has TRBV5-5 and TRBJ1-5; a weak D match, TRBD1 (5 bases). CDR1 SGHKS and CDR2 YYEKEE come from the germline V gene (reference sequence). The CDR3 extends over 15 amino acids. The germline V and J ends were trimmed by 4 bases and 7 bases, with 18 bases remaining between them. The CDR3 region has the DNA TGTGCCAGCAGCCCTCAGACAGATTCGAGACAGCCCCAGCATTTT. As protein: CASSPQTDSRQPQHF. The entire variable domain, with the rest obtained from reference TRBV5-5 and TRBJ1-5, is as follows: DAGVTQSPTHLIKTRGQQVTLRCSPISGHKSVSWYQQVLGQGPQFIFQYYEKEERGRGNFPDRFSARQFPNYSSELNVNALLLGDSALYLCASSPQTDSRQPQHFGDGTRLSIL.

The chain uses TRBV25-1 and TRBJ2-1; 8 bases line up with TRBD2. J gave up 2 bases and V 3 bases, and 3 bases lay outside the gene matches. The CDR3 consists of 15 residues. The germline V gene has CDR1 MGHDK and CDR2 SYGVNS. CDR3 in DNA: TGTGCCAGCAGTGATAACGGGAGGGCCTACAATGAGCAGTTCTTC. Residues: CASSDNGRAYNEQFF.